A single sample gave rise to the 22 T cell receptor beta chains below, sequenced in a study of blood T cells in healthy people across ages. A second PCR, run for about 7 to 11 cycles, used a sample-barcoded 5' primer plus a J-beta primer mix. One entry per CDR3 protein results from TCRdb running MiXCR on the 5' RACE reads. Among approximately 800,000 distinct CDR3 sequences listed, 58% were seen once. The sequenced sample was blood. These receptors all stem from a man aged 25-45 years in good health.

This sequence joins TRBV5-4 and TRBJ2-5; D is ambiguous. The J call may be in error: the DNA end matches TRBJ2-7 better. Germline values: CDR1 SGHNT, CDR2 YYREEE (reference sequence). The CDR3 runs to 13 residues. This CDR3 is CASSPTAEGEQYF. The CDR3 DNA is TGTGCCAGCAGCCCCACGGCGGAAGGCGAGCAGTACTTC.

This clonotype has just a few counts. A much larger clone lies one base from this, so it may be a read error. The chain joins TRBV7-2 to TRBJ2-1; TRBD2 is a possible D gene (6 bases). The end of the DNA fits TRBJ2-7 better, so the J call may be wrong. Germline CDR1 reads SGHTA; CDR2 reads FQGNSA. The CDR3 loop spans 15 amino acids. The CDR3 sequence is CASSPGRDSYNEQYF. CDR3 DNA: TGTGCCAGCAGCCCCGGTAGGGACTCCTACAATGAGCAGTACTTC.

The CDR3 is CASSLETSGSGYNEQFF. In nucleotides, the CDR3 is TGTGCCAGCAGCTTAGAGACTAGCGGGAGTGGGTACAATGAGCAGTTCTTC. This rearrangement joins TRBV11-2 to TRBJ2-1; the match to TRBD2 covers 12 bases. Germline values: CDR1 SGHAT, CDR2 FQNNGV. With V trimmed by 0 bases and J by 4 bases, 4 bases remained unmatched. The CDR3 covers 17 residues.

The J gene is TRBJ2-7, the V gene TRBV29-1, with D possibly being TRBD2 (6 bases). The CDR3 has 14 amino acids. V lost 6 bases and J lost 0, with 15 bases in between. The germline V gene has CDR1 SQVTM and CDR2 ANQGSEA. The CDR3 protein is CSVVLAYSSYEQYF. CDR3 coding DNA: TGCAGCGTAGTTCTAGCGTATAGCTCCTACGAGCAGTACTTC.

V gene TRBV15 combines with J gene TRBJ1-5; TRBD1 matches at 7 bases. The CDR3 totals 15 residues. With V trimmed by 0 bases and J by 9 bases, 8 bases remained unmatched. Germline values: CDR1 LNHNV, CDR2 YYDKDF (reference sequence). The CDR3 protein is CATSRDQGGRLPQHF. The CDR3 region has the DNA TGTGCCACCAGCAGAGATCAGGGGGGTAGGTTGCCCCAGCATTTT.

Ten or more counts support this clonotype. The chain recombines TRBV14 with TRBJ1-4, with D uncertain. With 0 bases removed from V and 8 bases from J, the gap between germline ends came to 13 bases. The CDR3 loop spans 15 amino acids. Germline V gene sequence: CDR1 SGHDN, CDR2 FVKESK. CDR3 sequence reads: CASSQDLSAGEKLFF. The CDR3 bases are TGTGCCAGCAGCCAAGATCTCAGCGCGGGGGAAAAACTGTTTTTT.

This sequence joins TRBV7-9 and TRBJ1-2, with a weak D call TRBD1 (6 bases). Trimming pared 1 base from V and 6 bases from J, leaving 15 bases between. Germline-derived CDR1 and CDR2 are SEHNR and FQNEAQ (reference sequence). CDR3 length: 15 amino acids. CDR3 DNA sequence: TGTGCCAGCAGCTTAGGGGGGGGCGGTTTTGATGGCTACACCTTC. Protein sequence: CASSLGGGGFDGYTF. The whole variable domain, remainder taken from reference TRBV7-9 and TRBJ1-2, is DTGVSQNPRHKITKRGQNVTFRCDPISEHNRLYWYRQTLGQGPEFLTYFQNEAQLEKSRLLSDRFSAERPKGSFSTLEIQRTEQGDSAMYLCASSLGGGGFDGYTFGSGTRLTVV.

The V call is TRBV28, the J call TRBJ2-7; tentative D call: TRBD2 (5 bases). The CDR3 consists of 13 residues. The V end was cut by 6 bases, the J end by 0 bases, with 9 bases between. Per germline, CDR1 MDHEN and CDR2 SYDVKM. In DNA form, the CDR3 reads TGTGCCAGCAGGGACTTCCGCTCCTACGAGCAGTACTTC. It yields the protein CASRDFRSYEQYF.

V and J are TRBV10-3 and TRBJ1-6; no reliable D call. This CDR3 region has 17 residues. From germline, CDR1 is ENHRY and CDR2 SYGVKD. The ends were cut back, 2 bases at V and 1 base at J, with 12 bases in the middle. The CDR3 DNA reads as TGTGCCATCAGTGAGATCGGGGAAGGGTCCTATAATTCACCCCTCCACTTT. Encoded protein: CAISEIGEGSYNSPLHF.

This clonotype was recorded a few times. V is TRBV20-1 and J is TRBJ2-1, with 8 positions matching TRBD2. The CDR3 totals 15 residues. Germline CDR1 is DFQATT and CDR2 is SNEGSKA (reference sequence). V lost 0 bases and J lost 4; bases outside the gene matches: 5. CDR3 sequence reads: CSARDLRGGYNEQFF. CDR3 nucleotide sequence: TGCAGTGCTAGAGATCTACGCGGGGGGTACAATGAGCAGTTCTTC.

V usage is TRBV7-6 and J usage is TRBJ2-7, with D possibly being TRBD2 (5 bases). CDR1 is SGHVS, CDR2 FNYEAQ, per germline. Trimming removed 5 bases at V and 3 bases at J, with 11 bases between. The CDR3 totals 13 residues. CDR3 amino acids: CASSQDFYYEQYF. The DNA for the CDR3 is TGTGCCAGCAGCCAGGACTTCTACTACGAGCAGTACTTC. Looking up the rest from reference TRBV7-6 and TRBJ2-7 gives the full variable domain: GAGVSQSPRYKVTKRGQDVALRCDPISGHVSLYWYRQALGQGPEFLTYFNYEAQQDKSGLPNDRFSAERPEGSISTLTIQRTEQRDSAMYRCASSQDFYYEQYFGPGTRLTVT.

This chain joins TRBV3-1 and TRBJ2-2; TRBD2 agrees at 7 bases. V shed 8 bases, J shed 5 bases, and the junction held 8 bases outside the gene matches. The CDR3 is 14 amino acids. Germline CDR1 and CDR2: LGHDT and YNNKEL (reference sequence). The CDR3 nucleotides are TGTGCCAGCTCCGGGGGGACTACTACCGGGGAGCTGTTTTTT. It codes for CASSGGTTTGELFF.

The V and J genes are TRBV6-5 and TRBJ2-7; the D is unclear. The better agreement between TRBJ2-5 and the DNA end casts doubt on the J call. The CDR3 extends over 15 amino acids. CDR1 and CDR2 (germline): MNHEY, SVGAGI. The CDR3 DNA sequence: TGTGCCAGCAGTTACTCGAAATTCGGGCCGGGGACCCAGTACTTC. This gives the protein CASSYSKFGPGTQYF.

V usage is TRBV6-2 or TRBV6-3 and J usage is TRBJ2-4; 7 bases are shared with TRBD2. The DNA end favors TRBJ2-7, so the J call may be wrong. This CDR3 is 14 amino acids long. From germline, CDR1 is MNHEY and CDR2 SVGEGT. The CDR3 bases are TGTGCCAGCAGTTACACGGGAGGTCGCTACGAGCAGTACTTC. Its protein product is CASSYTGGRYEQYF.

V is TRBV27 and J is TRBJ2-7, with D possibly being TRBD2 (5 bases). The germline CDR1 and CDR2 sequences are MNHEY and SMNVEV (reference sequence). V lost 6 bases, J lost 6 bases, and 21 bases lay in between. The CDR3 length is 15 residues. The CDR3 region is CASSAADGLKSEQYF. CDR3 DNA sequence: TGTGCCAGCAGCGCTGCGGACGGACTGAAGAGCGAGCAGTACTTC.

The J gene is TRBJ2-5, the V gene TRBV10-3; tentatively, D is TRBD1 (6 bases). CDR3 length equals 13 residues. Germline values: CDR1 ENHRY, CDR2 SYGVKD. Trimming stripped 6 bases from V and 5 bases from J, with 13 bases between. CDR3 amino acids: CAIRGDQGETQYF. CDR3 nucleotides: TGTGCCATCAGGGGGGACCAGGGGGAGACCCAGTACTTC.

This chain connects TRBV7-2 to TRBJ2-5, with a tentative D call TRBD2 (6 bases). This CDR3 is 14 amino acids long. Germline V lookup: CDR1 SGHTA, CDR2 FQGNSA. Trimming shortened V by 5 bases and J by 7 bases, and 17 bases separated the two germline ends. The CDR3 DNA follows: TGTGCCAGCAGCCCCGACTCGGGGGTGTGGACCCAGTACTTC. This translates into CASSPDSGVWTQYF. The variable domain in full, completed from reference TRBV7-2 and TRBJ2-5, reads GAGVSQSPSNKVTEKGKDVELRCDPISGHTALYWYRQSLGQGLEFLIYFQGNSAPDKSGLPSDRFSAERTGGSVSTLTIQRTQQEDSAVYLCASSPDSGVWTQYFGPGTRLLVL.

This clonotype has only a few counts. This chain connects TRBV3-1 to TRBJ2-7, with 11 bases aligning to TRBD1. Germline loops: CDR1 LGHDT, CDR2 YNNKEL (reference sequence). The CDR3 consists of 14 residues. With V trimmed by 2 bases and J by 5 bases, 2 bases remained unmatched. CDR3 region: CASSQWDRGNEQYF. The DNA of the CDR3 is TGTGCCAGCAGCCAATGGGACAGGGGGAACGAGCAGTACTTC.

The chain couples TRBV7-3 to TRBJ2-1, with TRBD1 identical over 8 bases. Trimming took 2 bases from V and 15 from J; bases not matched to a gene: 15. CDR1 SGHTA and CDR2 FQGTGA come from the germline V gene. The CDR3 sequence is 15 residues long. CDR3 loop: CASSLGQGSQNHRFF. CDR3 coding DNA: TGTGCCAGCAGCTTAGGACAGGGATCACAAAATCATCGGTTCTTC.

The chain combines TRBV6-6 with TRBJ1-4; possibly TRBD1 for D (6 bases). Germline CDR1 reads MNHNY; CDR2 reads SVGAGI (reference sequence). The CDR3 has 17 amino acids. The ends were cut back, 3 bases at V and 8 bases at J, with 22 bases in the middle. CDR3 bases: TGTGCCAGCAGTTATCCCGCCGCGGGGGGCGAACGGGAAAAACTGTTTTTT. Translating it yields CASSYPAAGGEREKLFF.

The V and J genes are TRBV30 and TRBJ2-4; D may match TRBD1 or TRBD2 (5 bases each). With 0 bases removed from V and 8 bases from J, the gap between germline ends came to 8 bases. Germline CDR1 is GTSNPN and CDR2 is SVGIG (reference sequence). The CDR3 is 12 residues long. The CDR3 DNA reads TGTGCCTGGAGTGTACAGGAGGACATTCAGTACTTC. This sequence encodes CAWSVQEDIQYF. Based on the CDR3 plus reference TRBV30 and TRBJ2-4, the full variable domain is SQTIHQWPATLVQPVGSPLSLECTVEGTSNPNLYWYRQAAGRGLQLLFYSVGIGQISSEVPQNLSASRPQDRQFILSSKKLLLSDSGFYLCAWSVQEDIQYFGAGTRLSVL.

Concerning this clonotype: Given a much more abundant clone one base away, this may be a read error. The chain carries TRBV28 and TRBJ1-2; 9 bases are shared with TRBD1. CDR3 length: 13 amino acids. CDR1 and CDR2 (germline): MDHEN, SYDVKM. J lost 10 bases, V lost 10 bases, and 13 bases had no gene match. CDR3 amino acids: CATEETGGDDYTF. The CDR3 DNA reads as TGTGCCACTGAGGAGACAGGGGGAGATGACTACACCTTC.